This entry describes one T cell receptor (beta chain). Random hexamers were used to reverse transcribe the RNA input (about 0.5 to 1 ug). TCRdb analysed the immunoSEQ multiplex PCR reads with MiXCR anew, one entry per CDR3 protein. The profile shows under 150,000 distinct CDR3 sequences, over 75% of them singletons. The sample is drawn from a study of CD8 T cells in Susac syndrome. CD8+ and CD4+ blood T cells underwent TCR beta sequencing. The multiple sclerosis controls, all treatment-naive patients, had relapsing-remitting disease that was stable or active. V lost 2 bases, J lost 2 bases, and 4 bases lay in between. CDR3 length: 13 amino acids. Germline V gives CDR1 MNHEY, CDR2 SMNVEV (reference sequence).

The chain uses TRBV27 and TRBJ1-5; D unresolved. The receptor's source is a human donor with multiple sclerosis. The sample was CD8+ T cells from PBMCs. The CDR3 loop reads CASSLNGNQPQHF. The CDR3 region has the DNA TGTGCCAGCAGTTTAAATGGCAATCAGCCCCAGCATTTT.